This T cell receptor (beta chain) came from a study of blood T cell repertoires in COVID-19. Across the whole study: The United States, Italy and Spain provided the acute and convalescent COVID-19 samples. Sample material is recorded as cDNA or gDNA derived from T cells, B-cell-depleted T cells, or PBMCs.

Original processing methods: By means of reference gene primer amplification, nucleated cell counts were estimated. Clones were sequenced by immunoSEQ multiplex PCR, and TCRdb holds only the in-frame ones, with some missing. Clone size and the V and J calls come from that table; the DNA yielded D and trimming. The sample has about 230,000 clones; around 83% are singletons. The CDR3 is made up of 15 amino acids. In germline, CDR1 is SGHDT, CDR2 YYEEEE. V dropped 0 bases and J dropped 1; count of bases not matched to a gene: 3. The TCR originated in a man aged 35-49 years who had recovered from COVID-19. The chain uses TRBV5-6 and TRBJ1-2; 7 bases agree with TRBD1. The sample consisted of peripheral blood. The CDR3 is CASSLVGQVNYGYTF. The CDR3 DNA sequence: TGTGCCAGCAGCTTGGTCGGACAGGTTAACTATGGCTACACCTTC.